Below, 12 T cell receptor beta chains from the same sample are listed, as sequenced in a study. TCRdb itself ran the 5' RACE reads through MiXCR, one entry per CDR3 protein. Altogether several thousand distinct CDR3 sequences are present, 69% being singletons, with the ten largest covering 3.5% to 4.5%. Sequenced input: memory CD4+ T cells sorted from a lymph node. The subset was: memory CD4+ T cells, CD4+CD45RO+CD25-. The receptors come from a female donor with breast cancer.

On this clonotype itself: A much larger clone differs by one base, so this may be a read error. The conserved phenylalanine or tryptophan normally closing the CDR3 is absent here, so this likely arose from a read error. The chain's CDR3 is CSASRTGVSQPQHS. As DNA, the CDR3 is TGCAGTGCTAGTAGGACAGGGGTGAGTCAGCCCCAGCATTCT. This chain uses TRBV20-1 with TRBJ1-5; 9 bases map to TRBD1. The V segment lost 3 bases and the J segment 6 bases; nucleotides outside the gene matches: 6. Germline V gene data show CDR1 as DFQATT and CDR2 as SNEGSKA (reference sequence). This CDR3 contains 14 residues.

The chain has TRBV4-1 and TRBJ2-1, with TRBD2 matching over 13 bases. The V and J ends lost 6 bases and 5 bases, in that order; junction bases with no gene match: 4. The CDR3 length is 15 residues. CDR1 MGHRA and CDR2 YSYEKL come from the germline V gene. This CDR3 is CASRGGLAGDNEQFF. CDR3 DNA: TGCGCCAGCAGAGGCGGACTAGCGGGGGACAATGAGCAGTTCTTC.

This sequence joins TRBV5-1 and TRBJ2-3, with 9 positions matching TRBD1. Germline V gene sequence: CDR1 SGHRS, CDR2 YFSETQ. The CDR3 contains 14 residues. The junction had 3 bases not matched to a gene; V was cut back by 3 bases and J by 4 bases. The CDR3 nucleotides are TGCGCCAGCAGCTGGGACAGGGCGGCAGATACGCAGTATTTT. It yields the protein CASSWDRAADTQYF.

The chain joins TRBV10-3 to TRBJ2-2, with a possible D match to TRBD2 (7 bases). CDR3 length: 14 residues. Per the germline V gene, CDR1 is ENHRY and CDR2 is SYGVKD. V lost 3 bases and J 6 bases, leaving 11 bases between the germline ends. The CDR3: CAISEVGGPGELFF. DNA for the CDR3: TGTGCCATCAGTGAAGTGGGGGGGCCCGGGGAGCTGTTTTTT.

The chain uses TRBV7-2 and TRBJ2-1, with 9 bases identical to TRBD2. V was clipped by 4 bases and J by 7 bases; unmatched bases: 11. Germline V CDR1 and CDR2: SGHTA, FQGNSA. CDR3 length: 16 amino acids. The CDR3 region has the DNA TGTGCCAGCAGCTCAAAATGGAGCGGGAGGAAAAATGAGCAGTTCTTC. Translating gives CASSSKWSGRKNEQFF.

V gene TRBV25-1 combines with J gene TRBJ1-2; D is undetermined. Germline V gene lookup returns CDR1 MGHDK and CDR2 SYGVNS. The CDR3 runs 13 residues. Between the trimmed V and J ends, which lost 5 bases and 2 bases, there was a span of 9 bases. In DNA form, the CDR3 reads TGTGCCAGCAGTCGAGGAGTGAACTATGGCTACACCTTC. Protein product: CASSRGVNYGYTF.

This chain uses TRBV4-1 with TRBJ1-4, with a weak D call TRBD1 (5 bases). The length of the CDR3 is 18 residues. V lost 4 bases to trimming and J lost 0 bases, with 18 bases between them. Germline V gene sequence: CDR1 MGHRA, CDR2 YSYEKL. DNA for the CDR3: TGCGCCAGCAGCCCCCTGGGGGTTCGGGGAGCAACTAATGAAAAACTGTTTTTT. It is translated as CASSPLGVRGATNEKLFF.

This chain uses TRBV9 with TRBJ2-2; D is uncertain. The CDR3 runs 14 residues. Germline-derived CDR1 and CDR2 are SGDLS and YYNGEE. V lost 0 bases and J 4 bases, leaving 7 bases between the germline ends. The CDR3: CASSVDWGTGELFF. The CDR3 DNA reads TGTGCCAGCAGCGTAGATTGGGGCACCGGGGAGCTGTTTTTT.

This chain connects TRBV9 to TRBJ2-1; D may be TRBD1 or TRBD2 (5 bases each). V was clipped by 3 bases and J by 5 bases, with 15 bases between them. CDR1 and CDR2 from the germline V gene are SGDLS and YYNGEE. The CDR3 runs 15 residues. For the CDR3, the DNA is TGTGCCAGCAGCGCCCGGGACCAAACTCACAATGAGCAGTTCTTC. Protein product: CASSARDQTHNEQFF.

The V and J genes are TRBV20-1 and TRBJ2-1; possible D gene TRBD2, 6 bases. The length of the CDR3 is 15 residues. V was shortened by 6 bases and J by 4 bases, with 19 bases between the two germline ends. The germline CDR1 and CDR2 sequences are DFQATT and SNEGSKA (reference sequence). As DNA, the CDR3 is TGCAGTGCAAAAACCGGGACTGGCGGTTACAATGAGCAGTTCTTC. It translates to CSAKTGTGGYNEQFF.

This clonotype has just one count. The rearrangement links TRBV4-2 to TRBJ2-3; D gene uncertain. From germline, CDR1 is LGHNA and CDR2 YNFKEQ. Trimming took off 0 bases at V and 0 bases at J, with 7 bases between the two ends. The CDR3 contains 15 residues. CDR3 coding DNA: TGTGCCAGCAGCCAAGATAGGTGGAGCACAGATACGCAGTATTTT. Its protein product is CASSQDRWSTDTQYF.

This clonotype was counted between two and nine times. The rearrangement links TRBV20-1 to TRBJ2-1; 10 bases are shared with TRBD2. Trimming at V came to 5 bases and at J to 7 bases, leaving 11 bases not matched to a gene. Germline V CDR1 and CDR2: DFQATT, SNEGSKA (reference sequence). The CDR3 runs to 15 residues. CDR3 sequence (DNA): TGCAGTGCTCCCCGCACTAGCGGGACGAGGAATGAGCAGTTCTTC. Translation gives CSAPRTSGTRNEQFF.